This is a list of T cell receptor beta chains from one sample in a study of early T cells in non-severe SARS-CoV-2 infection. Via MiXCR, TCRdb re-called the 5' RACE reads, giving one row per CDR3 protein. The sample has some 81,000 distinct CDR3 sequences; over 9% are singletons. The sequenced material came from whole blood. These receptors were obtained from an adult who was a healthcare worker with PCR-confirmed SARS-CoV-2 infection or an uninfected control (not recorded which). CDR3s leave out the opening cysteine and the closing phenylalanine or tryptophan. Clone size is stated in some rows and not others, as once, few, many or a class when expanded.

len	j_gene	abundance	v_gene	CDR3aa
13	TRBJ1-6	-	TRBV7-9	ASSLGTSTNSPLH
12	TRBJ1-2	-	TRBV7-9	ASSSLDRNYGYI
16	TRBJ2-6	many	TRBV2	ASTKSGLFFSGANVLT
17	TRBJ2-2	-	TRBV11-2	ASSSRRGTSRTNTGELF
11	TRBJ2-5	many	TRBV5-4	ASSFIGEETQY
16	TRBJ2-2	-	TRBV18	ASSPKGQQREGIGELF
10	TRBJ2-1	few	TRBV7-9	ASSPQFDEQF
13	TRBJ2-1	few	TRBV4-1	ASSPRDDHYNEQF
9	TRBJ2-7	many	TRBV12-3/TRBV12-4	ASSLWNEQY
11	TRBJ1-4	few	TRBV28	ASATGAYEKLF
10	TRBJ2-1	few	TRBV10-3	ATYRSVDEQF
14	TRBJ1-5	many	TRBV6-1	ASSELRGTQILAQH
16	TRBJ1-3	-	TRBV5-4	ASSPSYRGETSGNTIY
13	TRBJ2-5	many	TRBV18	ASSPIGTGVETQY
14	TRBJ2-1	many	TRBV28	ASGVIAGTSYNEQF
11	TRBJ2-1	many	TRBV4-2	ASSLTFGNEQF
14	TRBJ2-1	many	TRBV3-1	ASSQDLAQTNNEQF
13	TRBJ2-1	few	TRBV7-6	ASSTRLAGGTEQF
11	TRBJ2-1	-	TRBV27	ASSTRLVNEQF
12	TRBJ2-2	many	TRBV14	ASSQVPGVGELF
13	TRBJ2-7	many	TRBV28	ASREGGVGTYEQY
11	TRBJ1-2	many	TRBV5-1	ASRINPGGAST
13	TRBJ2-1	few	TRBV3-1	ASSQAWGDYNEQF
13	TRBJ2-1	few	TRBV7-3	ASSLASGVGNEQF
11	TRBJ1-2	-	TRBV6-5	ASSPAGKDGYT
11	TRBJ2-7	-	TRBV20-1	SAGRLVAYEQY
10	TRBJ2-3	-	TRBV7-6	ASTPSRDTQY
9	TRBJ1-1	few	TRBV7-9	ASSLGLEAF
14	TRBJ2-1	many	TRBV6-1	ASSEGAGGPYNEQF
13	TRBJ2-1	-	TRBV2	ASSGAGGPGNEQF
9	TRBJ2-7	many	TRBV6-1	ASQGPWEQY
13	TRBJ2-7	-	TRBV5-1	ASSPRRDTPYEQY
12	TRBJ1-1	-	TRBV27	ASSKRTANTEAF
12	TRBJ1-4	many	TRBV7-9	ASSSHAPEGKLF
10	TRBJ1-4	few	TRBV6-1	ASSDTGEKLF
15	TRBJ2-5	few	TRBV5-1	ASSSDRGLASEETQY
10	TRBJ1-4	many	TRBV29-1	SVGNTNEKLF
16	TRBJ2-3	many	TRBV6-1	ASDNRDRVTLSTDTQY
14	TRBJ2-1	-	TRBV13	ASSPQLADKYNEQF
14	TRBJ2-1	-	TRBV7-2	ASSLGGRTRNNEQF
13	TRBJ2-2	-	TRBV29-1	SVGLGLVWTGELF